The 15 T cell receptor beta chains reported below all come from one sample, sequenced in a study of blood T cell repertoires in COVID-19. Profiled with immunoSEQ multiplex PCR; TCRdb holds only in-frame clones, not every one. The table shows 250,000 to 300,000 clones, with 75% to 90% occurring only once. Sequenced input: peripheral blood. All receptors derive from a woman aged 65 to 85 with COVID-19, enrolled during active disease.

This sequence joins TRBV5-1 and TRBJ1-1; weak D call: TRBD1 (5 bases). The CDR3 runs 14 residues. The V gene lost 3 bases and the J gene lost 7 bases, with 16 bases spanning the gap. Germline CDR1 SGHRS, CDR2 YFSETQ. The CDR3, as DNA: TGCGCCAGCAGCTGGAGGGTTCAGGGAGGTGAAGCTTTCTTT. Its protein product is CASSWRVQGGEAFF. Variable domain in full (rest from reference TRBV5-1 and TRBJ1-1): KAGVTQTPRYLIKTRGQQVTLSCSPISGHRSVSWYQQTPGQGLQFLFEYFSETQRNKGNFPGRFSGRQFSNSRSEMNVSTLELGDSALYLCASSWRVQGGEAFFGQGTRLTVV.

The rearrangement uses TRBV7-3 and TRBJ2-2, with 9 bases that match TRBD1. In germline, CDR1 is SGHTA, CDR2 FQGTGA. The junction had 7 bases not matched to a gene; V was cut back by 1 base and J by 7 bases. This CDR3 has 16 amino acids. The CDR3 region is CASSLRGTGTIGELFF. The CDR3 DNA reads as TGTGCCAGCAGCTTAAGAGGGACAGGGACCATCGGGGAGCTGTTTTTT. The full variable domain, its missing parts supplied by reference TRBV7-3 and TRBJ2-2, is GAGVSQTPSNKVTEKGKYVELRCDPISGHTALYWYRQSLGQGPEFLIYFQGTGAADDSGLPNDRFFAVRPEGSVSTLKIQRTERGDSAVYLCASSLRGTGTIGELFFGEGSRLTVL.

The V call is TRBV7-2, the J call TRBJ2-7, with TRBD2 matching over 9 bases. Germline V CDR1 and CDR2: SGHTA, FQGNSA. The CDR3 loop spans 15 amino acids. Germline trimming cut 0 bases from V and 3 bases from J; bases unmatched to any gene: 3. The CDR3 reads CASSLAAGGIYEQYF. DNA of the CDR3: TGTGCCAGCAGCTTAGCAGCGGGGGGTATCTACGAGCAGTACTTC.

The rearrangement links TRBV24-1 to TRBJ2-5, with 9 bases that match TRBD1. The CDR3 length is 15 residues. V dropped 3 bases and J dropped 4; count of bases not matched to a gene: 5. Germline V gene lookup returns CDR1 KGHDR and CDR2 SFDVKD. The CDR3 protein is CATSDRGQGRETQYF. The CDR3 DNA reads TGTGCCACCAGTGATCGAGGACAGGGGAGAGAGACCCAGTACTTC.

The genes are TRBV28 and TRBJ1-1, with D unclear. Germline V gene lookup returns CDR1 MDHEN and CDR2 SYDVKM. The V and J ends lost 6 bases and 1 base respectively, with 12 bases between them. This CDR3 region has 14 residues. CDR3 sequence reads: CASSRAGSNTEAFF. The CDR3 bases are TGTGCCAGCAGCCGTGCGGGTTCGAACACTGAAGCTTTCTTT. Variable domain in full (rest from reference TRBV28 and TRBJ1-1): DVKVTQSSRYLVKRTGEKVFLECVQDMDHENMFWYRQDPGLGLRLIYFSYDVKMKEKGDIPEGYSVSREKKERFSLILESASTNQTSMYLCASSRAGSNTEAFFGQGTRLTVV.

The genes are TRBV10-1 and TRBJ2-7; the D gene is possibly TRBD1 (6 bases). Germline CDR1 and CDR2: WNHNN and SYGVQD (reference sequence). V was cut by 0 bases and J by 0 bases, with 15 bases left in between. This CDR3 contains 17 residues. The CDR3, as DNA: TGCGCCAGCAGTGAGTCCCCCACCAGGGGAGCCTCCTACGAGCAGTACTTC. It encodes CASSESPTRGASYEQYF.

The gene calls are TRBV6-4 and TRBJ2-1; no clear D gene. The ends were cut back, 3 bases at V and 6 bases at J, with 9 bases in the middle. Looked up from germline, CDR1 is MRHNA and CDR2 is SNTAGT. The CDR3 is 13 amino acids. The CDR3 loop reads CASSEGKSNEQFF. The CDR3 coding sequence is TGTGCCAGCAGTGAGGGCAAGAGCAATGAGCAGTTCTTC.

The rearrangement joins TRBV9 to TRBJ2-1; 8 bases fit TRBD2. The CDR3 contains 16 residues. V lost 0 bases and J lost 1; bases outside the gene matches: 3. CDR1 and CDR2 from the germline V gene are SGDLS and YYNGEE. The CDR3 region has the DNA TGTGCCAGCAGCGTAGCCTTAGCGGGGTCCTACAATGAGCAGTTCTTC. It translates to CASSVALAGSYNEQFF.

The chain has TRBV12-5 and TRBJ2-2; maybe TRBD1 (6 bases). The V end lost 8 bases, the J end lost 5 bases, and 12 bases lay between the germline ends. The CDR3 runs 13 residues. The germline V gene has CDR1 LGHNT and CDR2 FRNRAP. The CDR3 DNA is TGTGCTAGTAGCCCACAGGGAACCGGGGAGCTGTTTTTT. It translates to CASSPQGTGELFF.

This chain links TRBV5-1 with TRBJ2-5, with D possibly matching TRBD1 (6 bases). The CDR3 is 13 amino acids. Germline lookup yields CDR1 SGHRS and CDR2 YFSETQ. V was pared by 3 bases and J by 5 bases, with 11 bases between. The CDR3 here is CASSSVQGETQYF. CDR3 DNA: TGCGCCAGCAGCTCGGTCCAGGGGGAGACCCAGTACTTC. Full variable domain (remainder filled in from reference TRBV5-1 and TRBJ2-5): KAGVTQTPRYLIKTRGQQVTLSCSPISGHRSVSWYQQTPGQGLQFLFEYFSETQRNKGNFPGRFSGRQFSNSRSEMNVSTLELGDSALYLCASSSVQGETQYFGPGTRLLVL.

CDR3 coding DNA: TGTGCCAGCAGTCCCTTTAATCCGGGGGTGAATTCACCCCTCCACTTT. Its protein is CASSPFNPGVNSPLHF. The chain combines TRBV6-2 or TRBV6-3 with TRBJ1-6, with D possibly TRBD1 on 5 matching bases. CDR1 is MNHEY and CDR2 is SVGEGT in the germline V gene. V was trimmed by 5 bases and J by 7 bases, leaving 18 bases between them. The CDR3 length is 16 residues.

The chain carries TRBV6-5 and TRBJ2-3; D is unclear. Per the germline V gene, CDR1 is MNHEY and CDR2 is SVGAGI. The CDR3 is made up of 14 amino acids. Between the trimmed V and J ends, which lost 7 bases and 1 base, there was a span of 12 bases. The CDR3 here is CASKGVLGTDTQYF. The CDR3 DNA is TGTGCCAGCAAAGGAGTTCTAGGCACAGATACGCAGTATTTT.

The rearrangement joins TRBV28 to TRBJ1-1, with 9 bases lining up with TRBD1. Trimming cost V 6 bases and J 6 bases; bases outside gene matches: 11. CDR1 and CDR2 from the germline V gene are MDHEN and SYDVKM. The CDR3 has 15 residues. The CDR3 coding sequence is TGTGCCAGCAGCTTCCCGGGACAGGGTATCTCTGAAGCTTTCTTT. Translated, it gives CASSFPGQGISEAFF.

V usage is TRBV29-1 and J usage is TRBJ2-7, with D perhaps TRBD1 (6 bases). V lost 5 bases and J 5 bases, leaving 16 bases between the germline ends. There are 13 residues in the CDR3. CDR1 and CDR2 from the germline V gene are SQVTM and ANQGSEA. The CDR3: CSVWAGAKNEQYF. CDR3 coding DNA: TGCAGCGTTTGGGCAGGGGCGAAAAACGAGCAGTACTTC.

The chain carries TRBV7-2 and TRBJ1-5; possibly TRBD1 for D (5 bases). The CDR3 totals 14 residues. Germline lookup yields CDR1 SGHTA and CDR2 FQGNSA. V was shortened by 3 bases and J by 3 bases, with 9 bases between the two germline ends. The CDR3 DNA follows: TGTGCCAGCAGCTTGGGACTCCCCAATCAGCCCCAGCATTTT. It codes for CASSLGLPNQPQHF.